This TCR beta chain was captured by sequencing in a study of cytomegalovirus exposure and HLA in healthy donors. As for the study in general: Among the 350 to 400 donors who were genotyped, 81% fell in the genetic ancestry cluster that is associated with self-reported Caucasian donors. Study-level results: Cytomegalovirus association was listed for 164 TCR beta chains. From TCR beta sequences, most subjects' HLA-A and HLA-B alleles were reportedly predicted accurately.

This clone was seen a single time. Its antigen is not known. The CDR3 is made up of 13 amino acids. The germline V and J ends were trimmed by 8 bases and 7 bases, with 17 bases remaining between them. From germline, CDR1 is MDHEN and CDR2 SYDVKM. Use of 60 Vbeta and 13 Jbeta primers characterized the PCR. Libraries were prepared by immunoSEQ multiplex PCR; TCRdb keeps only in-frame clonotypes and omits some of them. The sample includes about 160,000 clones, 75% to 85% seen only once; the top ten take 0.75% to 0.8%. Sequenced input: PBMCs. J is TRBJ1-2 and V is TRBV28, with a weak D call TRBD1 (6 bases). This clonotype was sampled from a female donor in good health and CMV-seronegative. The CDR3 bases are TGTGCCAGCTGGGGGCGGCACGGACTTGGCTACACCTTC. As protein: CASWGRHGLGYTF.